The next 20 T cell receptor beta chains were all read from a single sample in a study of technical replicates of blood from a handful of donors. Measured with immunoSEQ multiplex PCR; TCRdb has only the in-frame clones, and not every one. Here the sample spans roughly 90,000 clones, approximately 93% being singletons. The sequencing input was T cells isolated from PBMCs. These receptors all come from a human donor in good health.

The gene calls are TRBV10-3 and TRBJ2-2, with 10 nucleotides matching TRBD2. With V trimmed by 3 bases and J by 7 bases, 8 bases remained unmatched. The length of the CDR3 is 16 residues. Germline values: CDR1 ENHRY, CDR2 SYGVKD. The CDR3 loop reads CAISEAGGPRNGELFF. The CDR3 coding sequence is TGTGCCATCAGTGAAGCGGGAGGGCCCCGAAACGGGGAGCTGTTTTTT.

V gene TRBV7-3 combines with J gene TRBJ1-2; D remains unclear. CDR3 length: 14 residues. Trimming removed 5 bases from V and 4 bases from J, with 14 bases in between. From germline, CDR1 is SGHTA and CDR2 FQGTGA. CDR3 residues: CASSPGRDAYGYTF. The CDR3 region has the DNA TGTGCCAGCAGCCCGGGGAGGGATGCCTATGGCTACACCTTC.

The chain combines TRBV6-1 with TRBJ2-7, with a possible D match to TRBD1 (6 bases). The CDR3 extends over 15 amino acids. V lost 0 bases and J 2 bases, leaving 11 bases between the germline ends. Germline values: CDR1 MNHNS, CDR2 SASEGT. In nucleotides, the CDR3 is TGTGCCAGCAGTGAAGCGGTACAGGGAGCCTACGAGCAGTACTTC. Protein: CASSEAVQGAYEQYF.

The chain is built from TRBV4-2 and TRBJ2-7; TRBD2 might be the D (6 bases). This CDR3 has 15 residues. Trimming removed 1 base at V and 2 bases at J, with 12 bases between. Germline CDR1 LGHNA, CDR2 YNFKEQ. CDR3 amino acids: CASSQGEEGAYEQYF. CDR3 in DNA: TGTGCCAGCAGCCAAGGGGAGGAAGGGGCCTACGAGCAGTACTTC.

DNA of the CDR3: TGCGCCAGCAGCCCAGGACAAATGGTCAATGAGCAGTTCTTC. Amino acids: CASSPGQMVNEQFF. This chain connects TRBV5-1 to TRBJ2-1; perhaps TRBD1 as D (5 bases). Trimming took off 4 bases at V and 6 bases at J, with 14 bases between the two ends. The CDR3 extends over 14 amino acids. CDR1 SGHRS and CDR2 YFSETQ come from the germline V gene.

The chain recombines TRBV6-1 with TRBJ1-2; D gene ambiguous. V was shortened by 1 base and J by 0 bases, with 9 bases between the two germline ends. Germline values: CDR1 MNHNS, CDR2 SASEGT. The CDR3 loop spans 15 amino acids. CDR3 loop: CASSEVASTNYGYTF. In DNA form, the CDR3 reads TGTGCCAGCAGTGAAGTTGCCAGTACTAACTATGGCTACACCTTC.

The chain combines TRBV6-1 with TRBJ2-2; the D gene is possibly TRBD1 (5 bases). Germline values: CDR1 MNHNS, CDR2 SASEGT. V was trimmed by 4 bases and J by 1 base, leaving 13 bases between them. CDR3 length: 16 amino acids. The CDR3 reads CASSATTAQNTGELFF. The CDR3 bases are TGTGCCAGCAGTGCAACGACAGCTCAGAACACCGGGGAGCTGTTTTTT.

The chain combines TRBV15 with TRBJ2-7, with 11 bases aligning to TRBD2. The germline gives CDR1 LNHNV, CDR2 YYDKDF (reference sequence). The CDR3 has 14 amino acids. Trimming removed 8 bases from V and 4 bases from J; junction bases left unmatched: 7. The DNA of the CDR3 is TGTGCCACCCGCTCTAGGACTAGCGGGTACGAGCAGTACTTC. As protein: CATRSRTSGYEQYF. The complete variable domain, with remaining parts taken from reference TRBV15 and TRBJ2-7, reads DAMVIQNPRYQVTQFGKPVTLSCSQTLNHNVMYWYQQKSSQAPKLLFHYYDKDFNNEADTPDNFQSRRPNTSFCFLDIRSPGLGDTAMYLCATRSRTSGYEQYFGPGTRLTVT.

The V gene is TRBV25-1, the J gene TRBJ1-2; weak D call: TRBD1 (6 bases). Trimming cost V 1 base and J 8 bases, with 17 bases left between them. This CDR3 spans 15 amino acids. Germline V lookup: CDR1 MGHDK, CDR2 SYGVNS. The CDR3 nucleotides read TGTGCCAGCAGTGAATGGGGGCGGGAGTCCAAGGGCTACACCTTC. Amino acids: CASSEWGRESKGYTF.

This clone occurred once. The CDR3 region is CASSLGRQHTEAFF. As DNA, the CDR3 is TGCGCCAGCAGCTTAGGGAGGCAGCACACTGAAGCTTTCTTT. The V gene is TRBV5-1, the J gene TRBJ1-1, with no clear D. Germline lookup yields CDR1 SGHRS and CDR2 YFSETQ. V gave up 2 bases and J gave up 3 bases, with 11 bases separating them. The CDR3 spans 14 residues.

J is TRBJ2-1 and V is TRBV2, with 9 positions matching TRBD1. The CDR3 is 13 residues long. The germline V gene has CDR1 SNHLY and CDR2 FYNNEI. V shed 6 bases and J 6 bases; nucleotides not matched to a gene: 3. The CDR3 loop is CASSEDRGNEQFF. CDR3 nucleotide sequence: TGTGCCAGCAGCGAGGACAGGGGCAATGAGCAGTTCTTC. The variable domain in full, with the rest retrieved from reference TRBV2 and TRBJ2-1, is EPEVTQTPSHQVTQMGQEVILRCVPISNHLYFYWYRQILGQKVEFLVSFYNNEISEKSEIFDDQFSVERPDGSNFTLKIRSTKLEDSAMYFCASSEDRGNEQFFGPGTRLTVL.

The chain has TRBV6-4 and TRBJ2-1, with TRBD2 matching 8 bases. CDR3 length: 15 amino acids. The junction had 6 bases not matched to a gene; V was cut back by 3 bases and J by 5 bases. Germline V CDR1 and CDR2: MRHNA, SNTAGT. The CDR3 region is CASSELAGSNNEQFF. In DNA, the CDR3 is TGTGCCAGCAGTGAATTAGCGGGGTCTAACAATGAGCAGTTCTTC.

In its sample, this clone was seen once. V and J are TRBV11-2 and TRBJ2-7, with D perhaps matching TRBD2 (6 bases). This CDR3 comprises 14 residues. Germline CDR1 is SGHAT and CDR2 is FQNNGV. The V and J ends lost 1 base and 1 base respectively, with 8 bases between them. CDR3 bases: TGTGCCAGCAGCTTAGCGGGGGAGTCCTACGAGCAGTACTTC. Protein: CASSLAGESYEQYF. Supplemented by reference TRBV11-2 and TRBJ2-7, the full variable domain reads EAGVAQSPRYKIIEKRQSVAFWCNPISGHATLYWYQQILGQGPKLLIQFQNNGVVDDSQLPKDRFSAERLKGVDSTLKIQPAKLEDSAVYLCASSLAGESYEQYFGPGTRLTVT.

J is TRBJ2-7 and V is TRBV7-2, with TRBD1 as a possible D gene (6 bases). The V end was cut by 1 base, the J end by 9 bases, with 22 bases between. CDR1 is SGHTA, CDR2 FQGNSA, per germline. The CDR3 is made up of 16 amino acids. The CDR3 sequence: CASSLGYRDTSAPQYF. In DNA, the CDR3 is TGTGCCAGCAGCTTAGGATACCGGGACACCTCCGCCCCGCAGTACTTC.

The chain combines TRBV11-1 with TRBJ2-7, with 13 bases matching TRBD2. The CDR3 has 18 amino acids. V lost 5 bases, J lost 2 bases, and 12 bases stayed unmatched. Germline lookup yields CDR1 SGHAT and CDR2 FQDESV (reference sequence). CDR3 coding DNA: TGTGCCAGCAGCGATTCCGGGACTAGCGGGATTCGGACCTACGAGCAGTACTTC. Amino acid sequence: CASSDSGTSGIRTYEQYF. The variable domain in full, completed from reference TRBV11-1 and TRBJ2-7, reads EAEVAQSPRYKITEKSQAVAFWCDPISGHATLYWYRQILGQGPELLVQFQDESVVDDSQLPKDRFSAERLKGVDSTLKIQPAELGDSAMYLCASSDSGTSGIRTYEQYFGPGTRLTVT.

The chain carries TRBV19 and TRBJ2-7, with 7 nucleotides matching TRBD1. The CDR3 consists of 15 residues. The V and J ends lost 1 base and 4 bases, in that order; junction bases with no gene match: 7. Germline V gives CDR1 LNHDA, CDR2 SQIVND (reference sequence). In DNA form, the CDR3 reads TGTGCCAGTAGTATAGGAAAAGGGGGCCCGTACGAGCAGTACTTC. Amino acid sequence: CASSIGKGGPYEQYF.

The CDR3 DNA is TGCGCCAGCAGCTTGGATGGCCCCCCTGGTACGCAGTATTTT. Translated, it gives CASSLDGPPGTQYF. The rearrangement joins TRBV5-1 to TRBJ2-3; D is undetermined. The germline V gene has CDR1 SGHRS and CDR2 YFSETQ. The CDR3 has 14 amino acids. The ends were cut back, 0 bases at V and 8 bases at J, with 13 bases in the middle.

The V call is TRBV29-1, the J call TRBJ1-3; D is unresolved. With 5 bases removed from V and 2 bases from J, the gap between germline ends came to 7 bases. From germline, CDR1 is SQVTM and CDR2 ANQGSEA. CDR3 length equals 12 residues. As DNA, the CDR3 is TGCAGCGTTCTAAAAACTGGAAACACCATATATTTT. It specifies CSVLKTGNTIYF.

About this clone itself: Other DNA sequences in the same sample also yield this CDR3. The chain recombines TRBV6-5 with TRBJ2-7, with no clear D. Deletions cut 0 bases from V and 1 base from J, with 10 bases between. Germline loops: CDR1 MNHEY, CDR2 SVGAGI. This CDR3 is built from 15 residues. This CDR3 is CASSYSYGRSYEQYF. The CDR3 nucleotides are TGTGCCAGCAGTTACTCGTATGGCAGGTCCTACGAGCAGTACTTC.

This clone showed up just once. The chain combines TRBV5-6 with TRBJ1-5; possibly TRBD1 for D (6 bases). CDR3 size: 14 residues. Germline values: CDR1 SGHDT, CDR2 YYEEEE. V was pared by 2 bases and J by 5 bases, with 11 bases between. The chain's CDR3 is CASSFRGTDQPQHF. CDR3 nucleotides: TGTGCCAGCAGCTTCAGGGGCACGGATCAGCCCCAGCATTTT.